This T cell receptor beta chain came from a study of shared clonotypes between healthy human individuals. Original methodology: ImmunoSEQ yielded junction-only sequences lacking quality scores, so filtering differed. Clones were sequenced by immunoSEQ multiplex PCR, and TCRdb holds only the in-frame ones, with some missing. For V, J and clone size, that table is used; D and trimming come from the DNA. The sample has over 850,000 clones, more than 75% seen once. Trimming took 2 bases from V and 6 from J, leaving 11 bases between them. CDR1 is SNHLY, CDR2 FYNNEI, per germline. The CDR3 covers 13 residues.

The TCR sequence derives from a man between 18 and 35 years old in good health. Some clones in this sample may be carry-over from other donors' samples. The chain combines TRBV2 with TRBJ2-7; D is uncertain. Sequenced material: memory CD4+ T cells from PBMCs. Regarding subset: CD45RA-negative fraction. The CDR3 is CASSEILQGEQYF. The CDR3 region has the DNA TGTGCCAGCAGTGAAATTCTTCAAGGCGAGCAGTACTTC.